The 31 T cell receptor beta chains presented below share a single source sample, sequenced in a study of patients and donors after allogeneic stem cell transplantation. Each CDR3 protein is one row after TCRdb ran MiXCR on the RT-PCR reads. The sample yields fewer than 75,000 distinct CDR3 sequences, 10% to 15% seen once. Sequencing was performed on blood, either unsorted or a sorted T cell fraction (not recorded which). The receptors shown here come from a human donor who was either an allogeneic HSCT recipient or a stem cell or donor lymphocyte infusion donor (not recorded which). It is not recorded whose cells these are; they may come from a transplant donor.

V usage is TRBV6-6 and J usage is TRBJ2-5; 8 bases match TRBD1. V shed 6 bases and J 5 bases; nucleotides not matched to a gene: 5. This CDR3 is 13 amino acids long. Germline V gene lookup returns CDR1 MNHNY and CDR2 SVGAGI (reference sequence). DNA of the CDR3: TGTGCCAGCAGAGGACAGGGTATGGAGACCCAGTACTTC. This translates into CASRGQGMETQYF.

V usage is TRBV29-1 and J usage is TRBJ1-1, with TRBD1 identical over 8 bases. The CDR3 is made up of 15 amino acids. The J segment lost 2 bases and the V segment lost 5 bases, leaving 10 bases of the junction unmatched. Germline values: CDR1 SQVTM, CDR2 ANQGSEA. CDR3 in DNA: TGCAGCGTTCCTAGGCCGGACAGGGTAAACACTGAAGCTTTCTTT. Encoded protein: CSVPRPDRVNTEAFF. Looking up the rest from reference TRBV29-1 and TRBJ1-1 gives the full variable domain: SAVISQKPSRDICQRGTSLTIQCQVDSQVTMMFWYRQQPGQSLTLIATANQGSEATYESGFVIDKFPISRPNLTFSTLTVSNMSPEDSSIYLCSVPRPDRVNTEAFFGQGTRLTVV.

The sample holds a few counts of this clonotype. The CDR3 region is CASSLTVLSYEQYF. Here the CDR3 DNA reads TGTGCCAGCAGCTTGACAGTACTCTCCTACGAGCAGTACTTC. The chain couples TRBV7-9 to TRBJ2-7; a weak D match, TRBD1 (5 bases). Trimming took off 3 bases at V and 0 bases at J, with 9 bases between the two ends. This CDR3 has 14 residues. The germline CDR1 and CDR2 sequences are SEHNR and FQNEAQ (reference sequence).

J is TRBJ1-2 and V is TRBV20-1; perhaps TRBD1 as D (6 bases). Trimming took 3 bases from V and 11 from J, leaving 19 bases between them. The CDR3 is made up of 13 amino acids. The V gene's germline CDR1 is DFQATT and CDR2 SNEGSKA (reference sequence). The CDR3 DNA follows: TGCAGTGCTAGCAACAGGGACGGAATGCGGTACACCTTC. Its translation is CSASNRDGMRYTF.

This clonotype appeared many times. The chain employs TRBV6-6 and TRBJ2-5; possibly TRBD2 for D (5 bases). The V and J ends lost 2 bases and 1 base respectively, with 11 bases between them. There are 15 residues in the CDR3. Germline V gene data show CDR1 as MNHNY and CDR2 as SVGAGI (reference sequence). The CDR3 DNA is TGTGCCAGCAGTTACGCCAGGACTCTCCAAGAGACCCAGTACTTC. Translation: CASSYARTLQETQYF.

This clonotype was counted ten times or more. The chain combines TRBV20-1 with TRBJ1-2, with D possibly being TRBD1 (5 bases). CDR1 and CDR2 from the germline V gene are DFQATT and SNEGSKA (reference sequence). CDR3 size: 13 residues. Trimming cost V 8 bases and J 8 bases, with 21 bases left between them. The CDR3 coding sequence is TGCAGTCCTCAACTTAGCCCAGAGGGGGGCTACACCTTC. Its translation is CSPQLSPEGGYTF.

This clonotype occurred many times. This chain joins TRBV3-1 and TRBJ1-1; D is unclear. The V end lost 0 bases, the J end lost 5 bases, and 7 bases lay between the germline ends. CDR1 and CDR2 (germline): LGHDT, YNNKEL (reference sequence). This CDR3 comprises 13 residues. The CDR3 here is CASSQDTVTEAFF. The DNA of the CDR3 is TGTGCCAGCAGCCAAGACACCGTGACTGAAGCTTTCTTT. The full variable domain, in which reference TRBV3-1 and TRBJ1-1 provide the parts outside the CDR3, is DTAVSQTPKYLVTQMGNDKSIKCEQNLGHDTMYWYKQDSKKFLKIMFSYNNKELIINETVPNRFSPKSPDKAHLNLHINSLELGDSAVYFCASSQDTVTEAFFGQGTRLTVV.

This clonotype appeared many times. CDR3 bases: TGTGCCAGCAGTTACTCGAAGAGTGAAGCTTTCTTT. Translation: CASSYSKSEAFF. The rearrangement links TRBV6-6 to TRBJ1-1; D is uncertain. The germline V and J ends were trimmed by 0 bases and 7 bases, with 6 bases remaining between them. Germline CDR1 and CDR2: MNHNY and SVGAGI (reference sequence). The CDR3 runs to 12 residues.

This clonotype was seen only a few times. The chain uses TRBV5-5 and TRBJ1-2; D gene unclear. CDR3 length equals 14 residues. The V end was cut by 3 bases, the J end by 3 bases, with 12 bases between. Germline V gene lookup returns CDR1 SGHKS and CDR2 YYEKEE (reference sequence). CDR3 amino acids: CASSSPGPYYGYTF. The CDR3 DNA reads TGTGCCAGCAGCTCCCCTGGCCCATACTATGGCTACACCTTC.

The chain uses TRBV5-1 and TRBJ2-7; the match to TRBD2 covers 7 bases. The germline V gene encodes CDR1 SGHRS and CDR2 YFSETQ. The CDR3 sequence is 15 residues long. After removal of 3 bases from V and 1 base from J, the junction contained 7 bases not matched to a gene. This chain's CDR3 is CASSWGSSGSYEQYF. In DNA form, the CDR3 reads TGCGCCAGCAGCTGGGGATCTAGCGGATCCTACGAGCAGTACTTC. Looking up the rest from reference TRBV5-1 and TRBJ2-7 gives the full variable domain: KAGVTQTPRYLIKTRGQQVTLSCSPISGHRSVSWYQQTPGQGLQFLFEYFSETQRNKGNFPGRFSGRQFSNSRSEMNVSTLELGDSALYLCASSWGSSGSYEQYFGPGTRLTVT.

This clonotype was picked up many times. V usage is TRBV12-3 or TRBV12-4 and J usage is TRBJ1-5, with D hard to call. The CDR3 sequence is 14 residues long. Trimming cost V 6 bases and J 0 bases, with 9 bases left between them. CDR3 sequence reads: CASSLGDSNQPQHF. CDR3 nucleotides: TGTGCCAGCAGCCTAGGAGATAGCAATCAGCCCCAGCATTTT.

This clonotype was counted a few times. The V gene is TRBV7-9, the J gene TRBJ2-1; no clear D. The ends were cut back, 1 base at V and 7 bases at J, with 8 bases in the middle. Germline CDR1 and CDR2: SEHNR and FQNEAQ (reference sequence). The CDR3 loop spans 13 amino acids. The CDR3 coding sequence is TGTGCCAGCAGCTTAGAGTTTGGAAATGAGCAGTTCTTC. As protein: CASSLEFGNEQFF.

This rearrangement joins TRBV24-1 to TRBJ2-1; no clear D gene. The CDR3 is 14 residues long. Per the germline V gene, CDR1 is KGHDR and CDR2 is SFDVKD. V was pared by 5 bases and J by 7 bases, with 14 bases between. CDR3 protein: CATSARSFGNEQFF. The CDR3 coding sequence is TGTGCCACCAGTGCTAGGTCTTTTGGGAATGAGCAGTTCTTC.

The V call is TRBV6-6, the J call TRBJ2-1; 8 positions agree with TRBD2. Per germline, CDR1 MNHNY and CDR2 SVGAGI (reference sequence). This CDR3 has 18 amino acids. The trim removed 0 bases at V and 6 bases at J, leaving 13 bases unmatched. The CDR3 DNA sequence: TGTGCCAGCAGTTACTCGGGGAACAGCGGGAGCTTAATCAATGAGCAGTTCTTC. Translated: CASSYSGNSGSLINEQFF.

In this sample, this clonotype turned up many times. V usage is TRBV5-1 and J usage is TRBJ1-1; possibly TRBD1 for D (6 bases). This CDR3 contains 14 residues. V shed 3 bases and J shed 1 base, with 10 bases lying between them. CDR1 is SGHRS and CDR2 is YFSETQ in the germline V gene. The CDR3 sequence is CASSWRGENTEAFF. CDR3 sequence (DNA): TGCGCCAGCAGCTGGAGGGGGGAGAACACTGAAGCTTTCTTT.

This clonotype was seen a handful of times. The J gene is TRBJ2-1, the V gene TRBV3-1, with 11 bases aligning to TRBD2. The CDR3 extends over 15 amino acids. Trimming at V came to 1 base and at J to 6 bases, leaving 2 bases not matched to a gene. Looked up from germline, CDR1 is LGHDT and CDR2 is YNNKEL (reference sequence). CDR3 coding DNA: TGTGCCAGCAGCCAAGGTCTAGCGGGGGGCAATGAGCAGTTCTTC. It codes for CASSQGLAGGNEQFF.

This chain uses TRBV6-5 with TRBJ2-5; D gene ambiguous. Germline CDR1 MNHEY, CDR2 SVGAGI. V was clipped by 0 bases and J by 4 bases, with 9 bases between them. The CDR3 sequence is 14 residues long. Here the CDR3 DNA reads TGTGCCAGCAGTTACTCGAACGGCGGAGAGACCCAGTACTTC. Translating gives CASSYSNGGETQYF.

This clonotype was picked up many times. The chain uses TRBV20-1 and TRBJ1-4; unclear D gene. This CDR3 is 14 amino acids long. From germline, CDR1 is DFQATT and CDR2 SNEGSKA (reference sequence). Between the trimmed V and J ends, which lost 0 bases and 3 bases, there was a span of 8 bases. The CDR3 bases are TGCAGTGCTAGAGAGATTGAAGCTAATGAAAAACTGTTTTTT. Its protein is CSAREIEANEKLFF.

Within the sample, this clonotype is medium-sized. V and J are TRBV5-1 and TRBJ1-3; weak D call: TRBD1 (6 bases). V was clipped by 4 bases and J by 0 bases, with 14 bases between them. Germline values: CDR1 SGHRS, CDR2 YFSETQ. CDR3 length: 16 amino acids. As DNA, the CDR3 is TGCGCCAGCAGCCCGGGGGACAACCTCTCTGGAAACACCATATATTTT. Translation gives CASSPGDNLSGNTIYF. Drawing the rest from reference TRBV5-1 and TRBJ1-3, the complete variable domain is KAGVTQTPRYLIKTRGQQVTLSCSPISGHRSVSWYQQTPGQGLQFLFEYFSETQRNKGNFPGRFSGRQFSNSRSEMNVSTLELGDSALYLCASSPGDNLSGNTIYFGEGSWLTVV.

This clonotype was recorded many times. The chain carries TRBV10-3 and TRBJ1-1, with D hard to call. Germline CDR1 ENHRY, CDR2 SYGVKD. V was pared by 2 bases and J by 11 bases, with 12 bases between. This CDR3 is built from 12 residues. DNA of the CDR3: TGTGCCATCAGTGAGGGGGTAAGAGAGGCTTTCTTT. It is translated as CAISEGVREAFF.

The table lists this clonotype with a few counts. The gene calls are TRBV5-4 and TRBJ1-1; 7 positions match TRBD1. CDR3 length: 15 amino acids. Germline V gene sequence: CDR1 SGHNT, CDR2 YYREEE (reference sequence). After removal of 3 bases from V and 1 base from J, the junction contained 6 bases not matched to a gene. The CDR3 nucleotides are TGTGCCAGCAGCTCACAGGGGTTGGAGAACACTGAAGCTTTCTTT. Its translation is CASSSQGLENTEAFF.

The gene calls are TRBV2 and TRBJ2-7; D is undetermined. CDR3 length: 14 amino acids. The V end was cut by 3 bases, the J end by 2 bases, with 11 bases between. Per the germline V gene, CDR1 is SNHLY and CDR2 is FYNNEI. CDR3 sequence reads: CASSEGSAPYEQYF. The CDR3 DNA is TGTGCCAGCAGTGAGGGGTCAGCGCCCTACGAGCAGTACTTC.

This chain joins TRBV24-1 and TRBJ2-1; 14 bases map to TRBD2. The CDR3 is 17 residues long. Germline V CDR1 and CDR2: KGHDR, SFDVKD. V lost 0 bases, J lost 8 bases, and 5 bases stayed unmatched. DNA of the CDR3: TGTGCCACCAGTGATTTGGGGACTAGCGGGAGACTTGATGAGCAGTTCTTC. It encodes CATSDLGTSGRLDEQFF.

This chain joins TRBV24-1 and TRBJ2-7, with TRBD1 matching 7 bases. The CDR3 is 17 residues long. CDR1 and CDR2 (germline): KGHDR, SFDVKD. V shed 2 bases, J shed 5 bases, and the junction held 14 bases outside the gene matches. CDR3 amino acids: CATSDSRTTGIRDEQYF. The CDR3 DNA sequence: TGTGCCACCAGTGATTCCCGAACGACAGGGATAAGGGACGAGCAGTACTTC.

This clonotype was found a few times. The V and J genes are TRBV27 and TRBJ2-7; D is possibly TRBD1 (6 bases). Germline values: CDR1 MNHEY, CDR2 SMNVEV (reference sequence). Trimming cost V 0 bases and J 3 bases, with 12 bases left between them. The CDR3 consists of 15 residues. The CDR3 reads CASSLSRGANYEQYF. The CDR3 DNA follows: TGTGCCAGCAGTTTATCCAGGGGAGCCAACTACGAGCAGTACTTC.

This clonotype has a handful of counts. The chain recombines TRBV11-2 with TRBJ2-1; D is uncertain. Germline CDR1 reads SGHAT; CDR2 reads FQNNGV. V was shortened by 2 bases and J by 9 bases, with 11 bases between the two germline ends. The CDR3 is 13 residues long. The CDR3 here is CASSLSSVGEQFF. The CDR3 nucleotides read TGTGCCAGCAGCTTATCAAGCGTCGGTGAGCAGTTCTTC.

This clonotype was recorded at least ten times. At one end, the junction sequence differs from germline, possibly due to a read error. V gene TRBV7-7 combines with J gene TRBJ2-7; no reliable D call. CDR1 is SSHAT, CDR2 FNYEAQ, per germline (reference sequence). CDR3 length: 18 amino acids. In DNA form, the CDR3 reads TGTGCTAGCAGCTTAGGACCAGTATCGTCCTTCACCCCCTACGAGCAGTACTTC. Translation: CASSLGPVSSFTPYEQYF.

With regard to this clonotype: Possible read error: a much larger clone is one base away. CDR3 sequence (DNA): TGTGCCAGCAGTTTACTAAATTCACCCCTCCTCTTT. Its translation: CASSLLNSPLLF. The V gene is TRBV27, the J gene TRBJ1-6; no firm D call. CDR3 length: 12 amino acids. Per germline, CDR1 MNHEY and CDR2 SMNVEV (reference sequence).

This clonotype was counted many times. This CDR3 reads CASSLAGGGVNTEAFF. Written as DNA, the CDR3 is TGTGCCAGCAGCTTAGCGGGGGGCGGCGTGAACACTGAAGCTTTCTTT. The rearrangement joins TRBV7-9 to TRBJ1-1; tentatively, D is TRBD1 (6 bases). This CDR3 contains 16 residues. Germline CDR1 and CDR2: SEHNR and FQNEAQ (reference sequence). The V end was cut by 0 bases, the J end by 0 bases, with 11 bases between.

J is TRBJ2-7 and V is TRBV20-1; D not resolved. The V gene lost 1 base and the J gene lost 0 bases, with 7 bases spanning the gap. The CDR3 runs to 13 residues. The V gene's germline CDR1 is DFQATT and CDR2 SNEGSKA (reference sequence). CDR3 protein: CSARVSNSYEQYF. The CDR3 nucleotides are TGCAGTGCTAGAGTGTCTAACTCCTACGAGCAGTACTTC.

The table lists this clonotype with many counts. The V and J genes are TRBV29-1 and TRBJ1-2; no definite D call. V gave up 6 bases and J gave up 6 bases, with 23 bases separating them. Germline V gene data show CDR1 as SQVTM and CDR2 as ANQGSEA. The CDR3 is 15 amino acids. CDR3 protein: CSVDPLGWGANGYTF. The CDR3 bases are TGCAGCGTCGATCCACTGGGGTGGGGAGCAAATGGCTACACCTTC.